These 27 T cell receptor beta chains came from one sample sequenced in a study of cytotoxic CD8 clonotypes in ibrutinib-treated CLL. Clones were read by immunoSEQ multiplex PCR, and TCRdb kept only the in-frame ones, dropping some. Of about 150,000 clones in the sample, around three quarters were seen once. The sequences come from PBMCs, collected after 12 months of ibrutinib treatment. The source is a human donor with chronic lymphocytic leukemia.

The chain employs TRBV5-6 and TRBJ2-7; D uncertain. The CDR3 runs 11 residues. CDR1 SGHDT and CDR2 YYEEEE come from the germline V gene. The V gene lost 0 bases and the J gene lost 11 bases, with 9 bases spanning the gap. The DNA for the CDR3 is TGTGCCAGCAGCTTGGGTCAGAACGAGTACTTC. Translated: CASSLGQNEYF. The full variable domain, its missing parts supplied by reference TRBV5-6 and TRBJ2-7, is DAGVTQSPTHLIKTRGQQVTLRCSPKSGHDTVSWYQQALGQGPQFIFQYYEEEERQRGNFPDRFSGHQFPNYSSELNVNALLLGDSALYLCASSLGQNEYFGPGTRLTVT.

V gene TRBV30 combines with J gene TRBJ1-1, with TRBD1 as a possible D gene (5 bases). The CDR3 covers 14 residues. The germline V gene has CDR1 GTSNPN and CDR2 SVGIG (reference sequence). The ends were cut back, 5 bases at V and 2 bases at J, with 15 bases in the middle. The CDR3 is CAWSARGLNTEAFF. CDR3 bases: TGTGCCTGGTCCGCTAGGGGCCTAAACACTGAAGCTTTCTTT.

The chain has TRBV4-3 and TRBJ2-7, with D possibly being TRBD2 (6 bases). Germline assignment: CDR1 LGHNA and CDR2 YSLEER. The CDR3 runs to 16 residues. V shed 1 base and J shed 6 bases, with 19 bases lying between them. The CDR3 sequence is CASSQVVYGRTGEQYF. In DNA form, the CDR3 reads TGCGCCAGCAGCCAAGTCGTATACGGGAGAACTGGCGAGCAGTACTTC.

This sequence joins TRBV30 and TRBJ1-2; unclear D gene. V was clipped by 1 base and J by 3 bases, with 9 bases between them. This CDR3 comprises 13 residues. Germline CDR1 and CDR2: GTSNPN and SVGIG (reference sequence). For the CDR3, the DNA is TGTGCCTGGAGTGGAGGGCTACACTATGGCTACACCTTC. This codes for CAWSGGLHYGYTF. Full variable domain (rest looked up from reference TRBV30 and TRBJ1-2): SQTIHQWPATLVQPVGSPLSLECTVEGTSNPNLYWYRQAAGRGLQLLFYSVGIGQISSEVPQNLSASRPQDRQFILSSKKLLLSDSGFYLCAWSGGLHYGYTFGSGTRLTVV.

The chain recombines TRBV7-2 with TRBJ2-7; maybe TRBD1 (6 bases). Per germline, CDR1 SGHTA and CDR2 FQGNSA. The CDR3 extends over 14 amino acids. V was pared by 7 bases and J by 2 bases, with 15 bases between. The CDR3 DNA follows: TGTGCCAGCACCCCGTTGACAGGCACCTACGAGCAGTACTTC. Its translation: CASTPLTGTYEQYF.

The gene calls are TRBV6-7 and TRBJ1-2, with TRBD1 matching 8 bases. TRBV6-7 qualifies as an ORF whose function is uncertain. J lost 4 bases, V lost 7 bases, and 17 bases had no gene match. The CDR3 is 17 amino acids. CDR3 in amino acids: CASTQDLCGQGGYGYTF. As DNA, the CDR3 is TGTGCCAGCACCCAAGACCTCTGCGGACAGGGAGGCTATGGCTACACCTTC.

Only a few counts were recorded for this clone. The chain carries TRBV19 and TRBJ1-2; 9 bases map to TRBD1. Germline loops: CDR1 LNHDA, CDR2 SQIVND (reference sequence). Unmatched junction bases numbered 4, after V lost 4 bases and J lost 4 bases. This CDR3 contains 14 residues. The CDR3 DNA reads as TGTGCCAGTAGTACACAGGGGGCGGTCTATGGCTACACCTTC. The encoded protein is CASSTQGAVYGYTF.

This clone showed up just once. V and J are TRBV27 and TRBJ2-3, with TRBD2 as a possible D gene (5 bases). CDR1 and CDR2 (germline): MNHEY, SMNVEV (reference sequence). The CDR3 covers 14 residues. The V and J ends lost 5 bases and 3 bases respectively, with 12 bases between them. CDR3 in DNA: TGTGCCAGCAGTGTTCTCGGGATAACAGATACGCAGTATTTT. It codes for CASSVLGITDTQYF.

The rearrangement uses TRBV5-1 and TRBJ1-2; D gene ambiguous. The V gene lost 4 bases and the J gene lost 5 bases, with 12 bases spanning the gap. From germline, CDR1 is SGHRS and CDR2 YFSETQ. The CDR3 runs 13 residues. The DNA for the CDR3 is TGCGCCAGCAGCAGTCGCGGTGGGTATGGCTACACCTTC. The encoded protein is CASSSRGGYGYTF. The entire variable domain, with the rest obtained from reference TRBV5-1 and TRBJ1-2, is as follows: KAGVTQTPRYLIKTRGQQVTLSCSPISGHRSVSWYQQTPGQGLQFLFEYFSETQRNKGNFPGRFSGRQFSNSRSEMNVSTLELGDSALYLCASSSRGGYGYTFGSGTRLTVV.

This clone appeared a few times. The V call is TRBV20-1, the J call TRBJ1-1; the D is unclear. CDR3 length: 10 residues. Trimming shortened V by 6 bases and J by 11 bases, and 13 bases separated the two germline ends. Per the germline V gene, CDR1 is DFQATT and CDR2 is SNEGSKA (reference sequence). The CDR3 DNA follows: TGCAGTGCCGCCGGTAAAGGCGCTTTCTTT. Encoded protein: CSAAGKGAFF.

This clone was counted a single time. The rearrangement joins TRBV4-2 to TRBJ2-4; 16 nucleotides align to TRBD2. After removal of 1 base from V and 11 bases from J, the junction contained 5 bases not matched to a gene. CDR3 length: 16 amino acids. Germline V gene lookup returns CDR1 LGHNA and CDR2 YNFKEQ. CDR3 nucleotide sequence: TGTGCCAGCAGCCAAGCCCCGGGACTAGCGGGAGGGGTTCAGTACTTC. Translation gives CASSQAPGLAGGVQYF.

The V call is TRBV4-3, the J call TRBJ1-2, with D possibly matching TRBD1 (6 bases). This CDR3 has 15 residues. V shed 1 base and J shed 7 bases, with 16 bases lying between them. CDR1 LGHNA and CDR2 YSLEER come from the germline V gene. As DNA, the CDR3 is TGCGCCAGCAGCCAAGCTCTTCTCCAGGGGCTTGGCTACACCTTC. Translated: CASSQALLQGLGYTF.

This sequence joins TRBV4-1 and TRBJ2-7; 9 bases map to TRBD2. The CDR3 is made up of 14 amino acids. Germline V lookup: CDR1 MGHRA, CDR2 YSYEKL. The ends lost 3 bases at V and 3 bases at J; junction bases unmatched: 3. CDR3 bases: TGCGCCAGCAGCCATAGCGGGAGAGGCTACGAGCAGTACTTC. This gives the protein CASSHSGRGYEQYF.

The chain combines TRBV9 with TRBJ2-1; D not certain. CDR3 length: 15 amino acids. V was trimmed by 3 bases and J by 4 bases, leaving 14 bases between them. Germline V gene lookup returns CDR1 SGDLS and CDR2 YYNGEE. CDR3: CASSEDAIGYNEQFF. CDR3 nucleotides: TGTGCCAGCAGCGAAGACGCCATAGGGTACAATGAGCAGTTCTTC. The whole variable domain, filled in from reference TRBV9 and TRBJ2-1, reads DSGVTQTPKHLITATGQRVTLRCSPRSGDLSVYWYQQSLDQGLQFLIQYYNGEERAKGNILERFSAQQFPDLHSELNLSSLELGDSALYFCASSEDAIGYNEQFFGPGTRLTVL.

This clone was detected a few times. The chain joins TRBV7-9 to TRBJ2-2; a weak D match, TRBD1 (6 bases). CDR3 length: 14 residues. The V and J ends lost 5 bases and 3 bases respectively, with 10 bases between them. Germline CDR1 SEHNR, CDR2 FQNEAQ (reference sequence). For the CDR3, the DNA is TGTGCCAGCAGCATGGACAGTGACACCGGGGAGCTGTTTTTT. Residues: CASSMDSDTGELFF.

The chain combines TRBV6-1 with TRBJ2-5; D is perhaps TRBD2 (5 bases). Trimming left V 1 base short and J 6 bases short, with 12 bases between. CDR1 and CDR2 from the germline V gene are MNHNS and SASEGT. CDR3 size: 14 residues. CDR3 protein: CASSEVFGGKTQYF. The CDR3 DNA sequence: TGTGCCAGCAGTGAAGTTTTCGGAGGCAAGACCCAGTACTTC.

V is TRBV6-1 and J is TRBJ1-4; 7 bases are a match to TRBD1. This CDR3 has 16 residues. J gave up 8 bases and V 3 bases, and 12 bases lay outside the gene matches. Germline CDR1 reads MNHNS; CDR2 reads SASEGT. The CDR3 DNA sequence: TGTGCCAGCAGTGACAAGGCCCGGGACAGCATCGAAAAACTGTTTTTT. Its translation: CASSDKARDSIEKLFF.

This chain's CDR3 is CASSHPLPGELFF. CDR3 sequence (DNA): TGTGCCAGCAGCCACCCGCTCCCCGGGGAGCTGTTTTTT. The J gene is TRBJ2-2, the V gene TRBV6-6; D remains ambiguous. CDR3 length equals 13 residues. Trimming stripped 6 bases from V and 6 bases from J, with 11 bases between. The germline gives CDR1 MNHNY, CDR2 SVGAGI (reference sequence).

The CDR3 nucleotides read TGTGCCAGCAGCAACAGGGGCTCTGGAAACACCATATATTTT. Its protein is CASSNRGSGNTIYF. The rearrangement uses TRBV7-8 and TRBJ1-3; 7 bases match TRBD1. Germline V gene sequence: CDR1 SGHVS, CDR2 FQNEAQ. CDR3 size: 14 residues. With 5 bases clipped from V and 0 bases from J, the junction kept 1 base outside the gene matches.

CDR3 sequence: CASSLWGTDTQYF. The CDR3, as DNA: TGTGCCAGCAGTCTTTGGGGCACAGATACGCAGTATTTT. The V gene is TRBV7-2, the J gene TRBJ2-3, with D uncertain. With 6 bases removed from V and 1 base from J, the gap between germline ends came to 8 bases. The CDR3 totals 13 residues. Germline-derived CDR1 and CDR2 are SGHTA and FQGNSA.

CDR3 DNA: TGTGCCAGCAGAGCAGGGGTAACCATATATTTT. Its translation: CASRAGVTIYF. The chain couples TRBV28 to TRBJ1-3, with D perhaps matching TRBD1 (6 bases). The CDR3 runs to 11 residues. V was trimmed by 6 bases and J by 10 bases, leaving 10 bases between them. The germline V gene encodes CDR1 MDHEN and CDR2 SYDVKM.

This clone was detected a few times. The chain is built from TRBV27 and TRBJ1-1; D is unresolved. CDR3 size: 13 residues. Trimming left V 4 bases short and J 1 base short, with 7 bases between. Germline CDR1 and CDR2: MNHEY and SMNVEV (reference sequence). The DNA for the CDR3 is TGTGCCAGCAGTTCTTCCCCGAACACTGAAGCTTTCTTT. It codes for CASSSSPNTEAFF.

V usage is TRBV6-5 and J usage is TRBJ2-1, with D perhaps being TRBD1 or TRBD2 (6 bases each). The CDR3 has 13 amino acids. Trimming removed 0 bases from V and 13 bases from J, with 13 bases in between. The germline V gene has CDR1 MNHEY and CDR2 SVGAGI. This CDR3 is CASSYSIGGLQFF. CDR3 nucleotide sequence: TGTGCCAGCAGTTACTCTATAGGGGGGCTACAGTTCTTC.

This clone was found a few times. The V gene is TRBV27, the J gene TRBJ2-7; 7 bases are shared with TRBD2. Trimming took 4 bases from V and 0 from J; bases not matched to a gene: 6. The CDR3 extends over 15 amino acids. Per germline, CDR1 MNHEY and CDR2 SMNVEV (reference sequence). Here the CDR3 reads CASSWSGGSSYEQYF. The CDR3 nucleotides are TGTGCCAGCAGTTGGTCTGGCGGGAGCTCCTACGAGCAGTACTTC.

The rearrangement links TRBV6-5 to TRBJ1-1; no reliable D call. V was trimmed by 0 bases and J by 3 bases, leaving 11 bases between them. The CDR3 length is 15 residues. Germline V lookup: CDR1 MNHEY, CDR2 SVGAGI. CDR3 coding DNA: TGTGCCAGCAGTTACTCGCGGAGAATGGACACTGAAGCTTTCTTT. It is translated as CASSYSRRMDTEAFF.

The chain is built from TRBV5-6 and TRBJ2-7, with 12 positions matching TRBD2. Per the germline V gene, CDR1 is SGHDT and CDR2 is YYEEEE. This CDR3 region has 15 residues. V dropped 4 bases and J dropped 4; count of bases not matched to a gene: 6. CDR3 region: CASSPGLAGPYEQYF. The CDR3 DNA follows: TGTGCCAGCAGCCCGGGACTAGCGGGTCCGTACGAGCAGTACTTC.

This clone was detected once. The chain joins TRBV9 to TRBJ2-2; 9 bases match TRBD1. This CDR3 contains 16 residues. V lost 3 bases and J lost 4; bases outside the gene matches: 7. Looked up from germline, CDR1 is SGDLS and CDR2 is YYNGEE. CDR3 in amino acids: CASSATGGLGTGELFF. The CDR3 nucleotides read TGTGCCAGCAGCGCAACAGGGGGCTTGGGCACCGGGGAGCTGTTTTTT.